The 14 T cell receptor beta chains below were found in one sample sequenced in a study of shared clonotypes between healthy human individuals. The naive CD8 fraction comprised CD45RO-negative cells positively selected for CCR7 and excluded terminally differentiated effector memory CD45RA+ cells. Using immunoSEQ multiplex PCR, the repertoire was profiled, and TCRdb retains in-frame clones only, with some absent. The table includes around 2,100,000 clones, less than 95% detected once. The sequenced material came from naive CD8+ T cells sorted from blood. Receptors originate from a man aged 18 to 30 in good health.

The chain carries TRBV7-2 and TRBJ1-1; D perhaps matches TRBD1 (5 bases). CDR1 is SGHTA, CDR2 FQGNSA, per germline. Trimming took 5 bases from V and 7 from J, leaving 14 bases between them. The CDR3 totals 13 residues. The CDR3 DNA reads TGTGCCAGCAGCGGCCGGGCCGGGGGTGAAGCTTTCTTT. Amino acid sequence: CASSGRAGGEAFF.

This clone appeared once. The V gene is TRBV30, the J gene TRBJ1-2; no clear D gene. V lost 3 bases to trimming and J lost 8 bases, with 10 bases between them. The CDR3 runs to 11 residues. Germline CDR1 reads GTSNPN; CDR2 reads SVGIG (reference sequence). As DNA, the CDR3 is TGTGCCTGGAGGCTGGAGGGAGGCTACACCTTC. It is translated as CAWRLEGGYTF. Full variable domain (remainder filled in from reference TRBV30 and TRBJ1-2): SQTIHQWPATLVQPVGSPLSLECTVEGTSNPNLYWYRQAAGRGLQLLFYSVGIGQISSEVPQNLSASRPQDRQFILSSKKLLLSDSGFYLCAWRLEGGYTFGSGTRLTVV.

The chain combines TRBV4-3 with TRBJ2-5; TRBD2 might be the D (6 bases). Trimming cost V 0 bases and J 5 bases, with 22 bases left between them. Germline assignment: CDR1 LGHNA and CDR2 YSLEER. CDR3 size: 18 residues. The CDR3 region has the DNA TGCGCCAGCAGCCAAGACCCCCACGGACTAATGGCACGGGAGACCCAGTACTTC. It encodes CASSQDPHGLMARETQYF.

As concerns this clone: Other DNA sequences in this sample translate to the same CDR3. This rearrangement joins TRBV27 to TRBJ1-1; no clear D gene. The CDR3 covers 13 residues. Germline V gene sequence: CDR1 MNHEY, CDR2 SMNVEV (reference sequence). Trimming took 3 bases from V and 0 from J, leaving 5 bases between them. CDR3 nucleotide sequence: TGTGCCAGCAGTTTCGGGATGAACACTGAAGCTTTCTTT. This translates into CASSFGMNTEAFF.

The chain recombines TRBV6-1 with TRBJ2-7; D might be TRBD1 (5 bases). The V end lost 1 base, the J end lost 0 bases, and 10 bases lay between the germline ends. The CDR3 covers 15 residues. Germline assignment: CDR1 MNHNS and CDR2 SASEGT. The CDR3 sequence: CASSEEGRSSYEQYF. CDR3 DNA: TGTGCCAGCAGTGAAGAGGGGCGAAGCTCCTACGAGCAGTACTTC.

This chain connects TRBV27 to TRBJ2-3, with 9 bases identical to TRBD1. Germline V gene sequence: CDR1 MNHEY, CDR2 SMNVEV (reference sequence). V shed 5 bases, J shed 1 base, and the junction held 4 bases outside the gene matches. The CDR3 runs to 15 residues. The CDR3: CASSHRDRGTDTQYF. CDR3 bases: TGTGCCAGCAGTCATAGGGACAGGGGCACAGATACGCAGTATTTT.

The J gene is TRBJ2-5, the V gene TRBV30, with 7 bases lining up with TRBD2. Trimming took 5 bases from V and 4 from J; bases not matched to a gene: 1. CDR3 length: 11 residues. Germline V CDR1 and CDR2: GTSNPN, SVGIG (reference sequence). CDR3 residues: CAWGLVETQYF. CDR3 in DNA: TGTGCCTGGGGACTAGTAGAGACCCAGTACTTC.

Points on this clone: This sample also contains other DNA sequences that code for the same CDR3. This rearrangement joins TRBV7-6 to TRBJ2-7; D call uncertain. This CDR3 region has 13 residues. The V gene's germline CDR1 is SGHVS and CDR2 FNYEAQ. Trimming stripped 0 bases from V and 1 base from J, with 4 bases between. The CDR3 here is CASSLAGSYEQYF. CDR3 DNA: TGTGCCAGCAGCTTAGCAGGTTCCTACGAGCAGTACTTC.

This CDR3 is CASSIDLVDRDGTYEQYF. In DNA form, the CDR3 reads TGTGCCAGTAGTATAGATCTGGTAGACCGGGACGGGACCTACGAGCAGTACTTC. V is TRBV19 and J is TRBJ2-7; TRBD1 or TRBD2 may be the D gene (5 bases each). Germline CDR1 is LNHDA and CDR2 is SQIVND (reference sequence). The CDR3 totals 18 residues. Trimming left V 0 bases short and J 2 bases short, with 20 bases between.

Details on this clone: Other DNA sequences from this sample encode an identical CDR3 as well. The chain links TRBV5-6 to TRBJ2-7; no firm D call. V was trimmed by 1 base and J by 2 bases, leaving 7 bases between them. This CDR3 has 13 residues. Germline V gene lookup returns CDR1 SGHDT and CDR2 YYEEEE. The chain's CDR3 is CASSLLAAYEQYF. The CDR3 coding sequence is TGTGCCAGCAGCTTGTTGGCAGCCTACGAGCAGTACTTC. Full variable domain (outside the CDR3, taken from reference TRBV5-6 and TRBJ2-7): DAGVTQSPTHLIKTRGQQVTLRCSPKSGHDTVSWYQQALGQGPQFIFQYYEEEERQRGNFPDRFSGHQFPNYSSELNVNALLLGDSALYLCASSLLAAYEQYFGPGTRLTVT.

The chain uses TRBV27 and TRBJ2-5; TRBD2 matches 9 bases. The closer fit of TRBJ2-7 to the DNA end suggests the J call may be wrong. The CDR3 consists of 14 residues. Per the germline V gene, CDR1 is MNHEY and CDR2 is SMNVEV (reference sequence). The DNA for the CDR3 is TGTGCCAGCATCGGACTAGCGCAACCCTACGAGCAGTACTTC. This encodes CASIGLAQPYEQYF.

This chain links TRBV6-1 with TRBJ1-5, with D maybe TRBD1 (6 bases). The germline V gene encodes CDR1 MNHNS and CDR2 SASEGT. V lost 6 bases and J 7 bases, leaving 13 bases between the germline ends. This CDR3 spans 13 amino acids. CDR3 residues: CASRGQGTQPQHF. CDR3 coding DNA: TGTGCCAGCAGAGGGCAGGGGACGCAGCCCCAGCATTTT.

The V call is TRBV10-1, the J call TRBJ2-2; TRBD1 agrees at 7 bases. The germline V gene encodes CDR1 WNHNN and CDR2 SYGVQD (reference sequence). V lost 5 bases, J lost 2 bases, and 8 bases stayed unmatched. The CDR3 is made up of 16 amino acids. CDR3 DNA: TGCGCCAGCAGTAACAACCGGGACAGTAACACCGGGGAGCTGTTTTTT. Translation gives CASSNNRDSNTGELFF.

The rearrangement links TRBV11-3 to TRBJ2-2; possibly TRBD2 for D (5 bases). V gave up 6 bases and J gave up 4 bases, with 9 bases separating them. The germline V gene encodes CDR1 SGHNT and CDR2 YENEEA. The CDR3 extends over 13 amino acids. DNA for the CDR3: TGTGCCAGCAGTATTCGGGGCACCGGGGAGCTGTTTTTT. This gives the protein CASSIRGTGELFF.